The 11 T cell receptor beta chains in this list originate from one sample, sequenced in a study of Ad26.COV2.S vaccination and SARS-CoV-2 variants. Using immunoSEQ multiplex PCR, the repertoire was profiled, and TCRdb retains in-frame clones only, with some absent. Among 120,000 to 150,000 clones listed, about nine tenths were seen once. This sample comprised peripheral blood, obtained after recovery from COVID-19. These receptors originate from a human donor who had recovered from COVID-19.

The V call is TRBV4-3, the J call TRBJ1-4; D not resolved. V lost 1 base to trimming and J lost 8 bases, with 8 bases between them. Germline assignment: CDR1 LGHNA and CDR2 YSLEER. There are 13 residues in the CDR3. The DNA for the CDR3 is TGCGCCAGCAGCCAAGGATTAGGGGAAAAACTGTTTTTT. Translating it yields CASSQGLGEKLFF.

CDR3 nucleotides: TGTGCCAGTAGTTCCCAGGACCGATCTGGCAGCAATCAGCCCCAGCATTTT. Translated: CASSSQDRSGSNQPQHF. The V gene is TRBV19, the J gene TRBJ1-5, with D uncertain. V was pared by 5 bases and J by 1 base, with 18 bases between. This CDR3 contains 17 residues. Germline CDR1 reads LNHDA; CDR2 reads SQIVND (reference sequence).

This chain uses TRBV19 with TRBJ2-3; D ambiguous. The V gene's germline CDR1 is LNHDA and CDR2 SQIVND (reference sequence). V lost 6 bases to trimming and J lost 0 bases, with 7 bases between them. The CDR3 consists of 13 residues. CDR3 loop: CASRLSSTDTQYF. CDR3 in DNA: TGTGCCAGTAGGCTGTCTAGCACAGATACGCAGTATTTT.

The chain has TRBV11-2 and TRBJ1-2; D possibly corresponds to TRBD1 (5 bases). The CDR3 covers 15 residues. The V and J ends lost 0 bases and 4 bases respectively, with 12 bases between them. The germline gives CDR1 SGHAT, CDR2 FQNNGV. CDR3 in amino acids: CASSLDLTGPYGYTF. The CDR3 DNA is TGTGCCAGCAGCTTAGATTTGACGGGGCCCTATGGCTACACCTTC.

This rearrangement joins TRBV12-5 to TRBJ1-6; D gene ambiguous. The CDR3 runs 13 residues. V was cut by 3 bases and J by 8 bases, with 8 bases left in between. CDR1 and CDR2 (germline): LGHNT, FRNRAP. CDR3 amino acids: CASGFGLDSPLHF. The CDR3 bases are TGTGCTAGTGGTTTTGGGCTTGATTCACCCCTCCACTTT. Using reference TRBV12-5 and TRBJ1-6 for the parts outside the CDR3, the full variable domain is DARVTQTPRHKVTEMGQEVTMRCQPILGHNTVFWYRQTMMQGLELLAYFRNRAPLDDSGMPKDRFSAEMPDATLATLKIQPSEPRDSAVYFCASGFGLDSPLHFGNGTRLTVT.

This rearrangement joins TRBV6-6 to TRBJ2-3, with TRBD2 matching 16 bases. The CDR3 spans 19 residues. Germline-derived CDR1 and CDR2 are MNHNY and SVGAGI (reference sequence). V shed 6 bases, J shed 5 bases, and the junction held 14 bases outside the gene matches. CDR3 in amino acids: CASSYYRGLAGGQGDTQYF. The DNA for the CDR3 is TGTGCCAGCAGCTATTACCGGGGACTAGCGGGGGGGCAGGGAGATACGCAGTATTTT.

The rearrangement uses TRBV6-1 and TRBJ1-4; 7 nucleotides agree with TRBD1. V was pared by 2 bases and J by 2 bases, with 14 bases of the junction left unmatched. Germline loops: CDR1 MNHNS, CDR2 SASEGT. The CDR3 runs 19 residues. DNA of the CDR3: TGTGCCAGCAGTGAAATTGGATCGGGAGGGACAGAGACTAATGAAAAACTGTTTTTT. Amino acids: CASSEIGSGGTETNEKLFF.

The chain is built from TRBV7-9 and TRBJ1-2; 7 nucleotides match TRBD1. The ends lost 3 bases at V and 3 bases at J; junction bases unmatched: 7. CDR1 is SEHNR, CDR2 FQNEAQ, per germline (reference sequence). This CDR3 is 15 amino acids long. This chain's CDR3 is CASSFGTQGYYGYTF. CDR3 DNA sequence: TGTGCCAGCAGCTTCGGGACACAGGGGTACTATGGCTACACCTTC.

This rearrangement joins TRBV5-6 to TRBJ2-7; 8 bases line up with TRBD1. Unmatched junction bases numbered 10, after V lost 5 bases and J lost 3 bases. There are 15 residues in the CDR3. Germline assignment: CDR1 SGHDT and CDR2 YYEEEE. The CDR3 nucleotides read TGTGCCAGCAGGGTTAACAGGGGGAATGGCTACGAGCAGTACTTC. As protein: CASRVNRGNGYEQYF.

To note about this clone: The same CDR3 is also encoded by other DNA sequences in this sample. This chain joins TRBV7-2 and TRBJ2-5; D unclear. The germline V gene encodes CDR1 SGHTA and CDR2 FQGNSA. V lost 2 bases to trimming and J lost 2 bases, with 3 bases between them. The CDR3 has 12 residues. CDR3 DNA: TGTGCCAGCAGCTTATTTCAAGAGACCCAGTACTTC. Its protein is CASSLFQETQYF.

The chain uses TRBV4-3 and TRBJ2-7, with D uncertain. CDR1 LGHNA and CDR2 YSLEER come from the germline V gene. The CDR3 length is 16 residues. The V gene lost 0 bases and the J gene lost 0 bases, with 12 bases spanning the gap. The CDR3 DNA reads TGCGCCAGCAGCCAAGATTACGGACGGAGCTCCTACGAGCAGTACTTC. This codes for CASSQDYGRSSYEQYF.